The 10 T cell receptor beta chains in this list originate from one sample, sequenced in a study of shared clonotypes between healthy human individuals. Profiling relied on immunoSEQ multiplex PCR, and the TCRdb table lists in-frame clones only, not all of them. The repertoire holds some 2.3 million clones, with approximately 95% as singletons. The sequencing sample was made of naive CD4+ T cells from PBMCs. Subset specified: CD45RA+ positively selected. All receptors come from a man aged 18 to 30 in good health. Some clones in this sample may be carry-over from other donors' samples.

This chain joins TRBV7-3 and TRBJ1-2; a weak D match, TRBD1 (6 bases). CDR1 SGHTA and CDR2 FQGTGA come from the germline V gene. The ends were cut back, 0 bases at V and 4 bases at J, with 15 bases in the middle. The CDR3 has 16 amino acids. Here the CDR3 DNA reads TGTGCCAGCAGCTTAACGTTAAATCCGGACAGCTATGGCTACACCTTC. Amino acid sequence: CASSLTLNPDSYGYTF. Together with reference TRBV7-3 and TRBJ1-2, the CDR3 gives the full variable domain: GAGVSQTPSNKVTEKGKYVELRCDPISGHTALYWYRQSLGQGPEFLIYFQGTGAADDSGLPNDRFFAVRPEGSVSTLKIQRTERGDSAVYLCASSLTLNPDSYGYTFGSGTRLTVV.

This clone was observed once. This rearrangement joins TRBV28 to TRBJ2-1; 9 positions agree with TRBD2. CDR1 MDHEN and CDR2 SYDVKM come from the germline V gene. This CDR3 contains 16 residues. The V gene end was trimmed by 10 bases and the J gene end by 0 bases; junction bases not matched to a gene: 10. In DNA form, the CDR3 reads TGTGCCACGCAGAGAGGGACTAGCAACTCCTACAATGAGCAGTTCTTC. Translation gives CATQRGTSNSYNEQFF.

This clone is a singleton in its sample. The chain combines TRBV7-6 with TRBJ2-1; 9 bases are shared with TRBD2. Germline loops: CDR1 SGHVS, CDR2 FNYEAQ. The trim removed 3 bases at V and 4 bases at J, leaving 1 base unmatched. CDR3 length equals 14 residues. CDR3 DNA sequence: TGTGCCAGCAGCTTTACTAGCGGGTACAATGAGCAGTTCTTC. Its translation is CASSFTSGYNEQFF.

The gene calls are TRBV9 and TRBJ1-1; the D is unclear. This CDR3 contains 14 residues. Germline V gives CDR1 SGDLS, CDR2 YYNGEE. V lost 5 bases and J 1 base, leaving 12 bases between the germline ends. The CDR3 sequence is CASSTLPANTEAFF. CDR3 nucleotides: TGTGCCAGCAGTACATTACCGGCGAACACTGAAGCTTTCTTT.

The CDR3: CASSALAVNTGELFF. CDR3 nucleotides: TGTGCCAGCAGCGCACTAGCGGTGAACACCGGGGAGCTGTTTTTT. The chain has TRBV9 and TRBJ2-2; TRBD2 matches at 8 bases. Trimming at V came to 3 bases and at J to 1 base, leaving 2 bases not matched to a gene. The V gene's germline CDR1 is SGDLS and CDR2 YYNGEE. This CDR3 contains 15 residues. The whole variable domain, remainder taken from reference TRBV9 and TRBJ2-2, is DSGVTQTPKHLITATGQRVTLRCSPRSGDLSVYWYQQSLDQGLQFLIQYYNGEERAKGNILERFSAQQFPDLHSELNLSSLELGDSALYFCASSALAVNTGELFFGEGSRLTVL.

On this clone: At the DNA level, this CDR3 is encoded by other sequences in the same sample as well. V gene TRBV4-1 combines with J gene TRBJ2-2, with no clear D. Germline CDR1 and CDR2: MGHRA and YSYEKL. V shed 1 base and J shed 1 base, with 7 bases lying between them. This CDR3 contains 15 residues. CDR3 region: CASSQGTVNTGELFF. The DNA for the CDR3 is TGCGCCAGCAGCCAAGGGACGGTGAACACCGGGGAGCTGTTTTTT.

The chain combines TRBV2 with TRBJ2-5; D is ambiguous. This CDR3 spans 12 amino acids. Germline V CDR1 and CDR2: SNHLY, FYNNEI. The ends were cut back, 6 bases at V and 5 bases at J, with 10 bases in the middle. In DNA form, the CDR3 reads TGTGCCAGCAGGTGGGCCGTGGAGACCCAGTACTTC. It translates to CASRWAVETQYF.

The rearrangement joins TRBV6-5 to TRBJ2-7; D is ambiguous. Germline CDR1 and CDR2: MNHEY and SVGAGI. Trimming cost V 2 bases and J 2 bases, with 7 bases left between them. This CDR3 region has 13 residues. CDR3 nucleotide sequence: TGTGCCAGCAGTTACCGGACGGCCTACGAGCAGTACTTC. Its translation is CASSYRTAYEQYF.

The chain carries TRBV6-1 and TRBJ1-4; D is undetermined. Germline CDR1 and CDR2: MNHNS and SASEGT. This CDR3 contains 17 residues. Trimming took off 0 bases at V and 3 bases at J, with 14 bases between the two ends. For the CDR3, the DNA is TGTGCCAGCAGTGAAGCCGGTCCAGCCGACCCTAATGAAAAACTGTTTTTT. This codes for CASSEAGPADPNEKLFF.

Points on this clone: Within the sample, other DNA sequences also encode this same CDR3. The gene calls are TRBV4-1 and TRBJ2-2; TRBD2 matches 10 bases. CDR1 MGHRA and CDR2 YSYEKL come from the germline V gene. V shed 1 base, J shed 6 bases, and the junction held 8 bases outside the gene matches. This CDR3 is built from 17 residues. CDR3: CASSQGLAGVLAGELFF. The CDR3 nucleotides read TGCGCCAGCAGCCAAGGGCTAGCGGGAGTCTTGGCCGGGGAGCTGTTTTTT.